This T cell receptor beta chain was captured by sequencing in a study of T cells expressing NK-cell markers. Reanalyzing the 5' RACE reads, TCRdb keeps one entry per CDR3 protein, without DNA. The sample has around 280,000 distinct CDR3 sequences. This CDR3 has 13 residues. The chain carries TRBV12-3 or TRBV12-4 and TRBJ2-3. The receptor was derived from a man aged 18 to 30 in good health. Material: blood T cells: a sorted CD56 or NKG2C T cell subset, CD4+ or CD8+ T cells, or bulk PBMC T cells (not recorded which). Here the CDR3 reads CASSLFAPDTQYF.